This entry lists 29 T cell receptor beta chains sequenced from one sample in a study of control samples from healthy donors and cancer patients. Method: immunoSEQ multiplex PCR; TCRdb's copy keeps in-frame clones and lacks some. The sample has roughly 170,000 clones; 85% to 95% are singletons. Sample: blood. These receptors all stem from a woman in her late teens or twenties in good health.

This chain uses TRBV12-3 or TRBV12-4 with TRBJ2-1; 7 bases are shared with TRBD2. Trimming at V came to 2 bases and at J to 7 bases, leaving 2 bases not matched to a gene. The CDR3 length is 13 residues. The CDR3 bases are TGTGCCAGCAGTTTACTAGCGGAAAATGAGCAGTTCTTC. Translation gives CASSLLAENEQFF.

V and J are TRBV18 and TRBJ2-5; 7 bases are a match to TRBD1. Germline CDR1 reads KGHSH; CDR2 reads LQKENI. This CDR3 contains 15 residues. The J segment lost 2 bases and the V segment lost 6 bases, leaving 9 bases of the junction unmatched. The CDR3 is CASSLFGTVQETQYF. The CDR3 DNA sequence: TGTGCCAGCTCCCTTTTCGGGACAGTACAAGAGACCCAGTACTTC.

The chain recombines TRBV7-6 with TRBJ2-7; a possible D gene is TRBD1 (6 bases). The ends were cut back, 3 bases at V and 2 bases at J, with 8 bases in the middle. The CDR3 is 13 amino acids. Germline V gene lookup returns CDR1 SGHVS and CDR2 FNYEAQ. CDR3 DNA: TGTGCCAGCAGCTTGGGACATCCCTACGAGCAGTACTTC. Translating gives CASSLGHPYEQYF.

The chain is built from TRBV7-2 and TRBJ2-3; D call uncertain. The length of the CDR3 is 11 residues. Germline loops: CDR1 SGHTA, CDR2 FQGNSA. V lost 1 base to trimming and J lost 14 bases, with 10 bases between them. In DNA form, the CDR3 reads TGTGCCAGCAGCTTAGAACAAGGCGGGTATTTT. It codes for CASSLEQGGYF.

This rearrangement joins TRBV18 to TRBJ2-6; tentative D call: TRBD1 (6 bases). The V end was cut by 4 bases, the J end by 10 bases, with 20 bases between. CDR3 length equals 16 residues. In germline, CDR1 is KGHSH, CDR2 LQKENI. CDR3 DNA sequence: TGTGCCAGCTCACAGAGACAGGCCCTCATGAGGAACGTCCTGACTTTC. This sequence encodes CASSQRQALMRNVLTF. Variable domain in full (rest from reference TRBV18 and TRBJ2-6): NAGVMQNPRHLVRRRGQEARLRCSPMKGHSHVYWYRQLPEEGLKFMVYLQKENIIDESGMPKERFSAEFPKEGPSILRIQQVVRGDSAAYFCASSQRQALMRNVLTFGAGSRLTVL.

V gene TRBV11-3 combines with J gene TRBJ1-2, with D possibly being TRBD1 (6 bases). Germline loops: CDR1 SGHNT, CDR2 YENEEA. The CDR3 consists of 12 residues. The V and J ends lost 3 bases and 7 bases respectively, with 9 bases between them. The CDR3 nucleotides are TGTGCCAGCAGCTTGGGGGCGGGTGGCTACACCTTC. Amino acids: CASSLGAGGYTF. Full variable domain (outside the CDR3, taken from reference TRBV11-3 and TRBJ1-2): EAGVVQSPRYKIIEKKQPVAFWCNPISGHNTLYWYLQNLGQGPELLIRYENEEAVDDSQLPKDRFSAERLKGVDSTLKIQPAELGDSAVYLCASSLGAGGYTFGSGTRLTVV.

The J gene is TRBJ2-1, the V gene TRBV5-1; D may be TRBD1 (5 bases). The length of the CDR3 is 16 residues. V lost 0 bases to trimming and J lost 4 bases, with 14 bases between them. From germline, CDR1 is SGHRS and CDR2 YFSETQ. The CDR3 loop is CASSLAQGTVYNEQFF. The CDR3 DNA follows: TGCGCCAGCAGCTTGGCCCAGGGTACAGTATACAATGAGCAGTTCTTC.

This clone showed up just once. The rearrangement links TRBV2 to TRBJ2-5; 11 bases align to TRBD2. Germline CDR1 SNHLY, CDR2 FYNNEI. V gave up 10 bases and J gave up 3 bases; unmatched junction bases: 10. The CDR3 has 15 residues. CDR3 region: CATRDPGLAEETQYF. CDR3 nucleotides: TGTGCCACCCGAGACCCGGGACTAGCGGAAGAGACCCAGTACTTC. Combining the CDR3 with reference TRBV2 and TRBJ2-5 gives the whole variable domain EPEVTQTPSHQVTQMGQEVILRCVPISNHLYFYWYRQILGQKVEFLVSFYNNEISEKSEIFDDQFSVERPDGSNFTLKIRSTKLEDSAMYFCATRDPGLAEETQYFGPGTRLLVL.

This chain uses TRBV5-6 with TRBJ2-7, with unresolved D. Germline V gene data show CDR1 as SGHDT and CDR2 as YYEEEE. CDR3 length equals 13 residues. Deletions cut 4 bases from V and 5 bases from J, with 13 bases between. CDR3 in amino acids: CASSPPLGHEQYF. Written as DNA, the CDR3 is TGTGCCAGCAGCCCACCACTGGGTCACGAGCAGTACTTC.

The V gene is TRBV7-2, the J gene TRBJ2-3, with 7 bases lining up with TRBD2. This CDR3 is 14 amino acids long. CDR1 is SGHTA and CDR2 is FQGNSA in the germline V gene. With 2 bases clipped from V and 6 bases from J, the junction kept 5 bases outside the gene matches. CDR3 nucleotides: TGTGCCAGCAGCTTACAGCGGGGAGGCGATACGCAGTATTTT. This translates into CASSLQRGGDTQYF.

CDR3 protein: CASSLQRSTIKETQYF. The CDR3 bases are TGTGCCAGCAGTTTACAACGCTCCACCATAAAAGAGACCCAGTACTTC. This chain links TRBV27 with TRBJ2-5; D not certain. Trimming stripped 2 bases from V and 3 bases from J, with 16 bases between. Germline V CDR1 and CDR2: MNHEY, SMNVEV (reference sequence). CDR3 size: 16 residues.

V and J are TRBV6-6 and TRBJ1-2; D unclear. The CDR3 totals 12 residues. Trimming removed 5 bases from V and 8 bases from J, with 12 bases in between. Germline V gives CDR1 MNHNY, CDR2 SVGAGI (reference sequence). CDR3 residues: CASSLEIPGYTF. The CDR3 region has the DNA TGTGCCAGCAGTCTTGAAATTCCAGGCTACACCTTC.

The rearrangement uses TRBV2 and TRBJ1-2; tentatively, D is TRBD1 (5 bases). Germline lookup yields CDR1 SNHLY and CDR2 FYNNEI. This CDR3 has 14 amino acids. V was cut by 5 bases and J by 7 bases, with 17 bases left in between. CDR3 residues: CASSQGRHVIGYTF. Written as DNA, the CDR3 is TGTGCCAGCAGTCAGGGACGGCACGTGATTGGCTACACCTTC.

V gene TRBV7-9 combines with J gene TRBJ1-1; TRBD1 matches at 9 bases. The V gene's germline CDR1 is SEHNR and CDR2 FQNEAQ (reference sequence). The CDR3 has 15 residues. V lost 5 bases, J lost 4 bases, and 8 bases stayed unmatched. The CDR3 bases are TGTGCCAGCAGCACAAACAGGGGGCCCTTCACTGAAGCTTTCTTT. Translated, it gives CASSTNRGPFTEAFF.

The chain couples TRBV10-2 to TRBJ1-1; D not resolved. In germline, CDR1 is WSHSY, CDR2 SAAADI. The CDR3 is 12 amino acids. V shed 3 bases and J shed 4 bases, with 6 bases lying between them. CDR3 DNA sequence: TGCGCCAGCAGTGAAAGAGGCACTGAAGCTTTCTTT. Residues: CASSERGTEAFF.

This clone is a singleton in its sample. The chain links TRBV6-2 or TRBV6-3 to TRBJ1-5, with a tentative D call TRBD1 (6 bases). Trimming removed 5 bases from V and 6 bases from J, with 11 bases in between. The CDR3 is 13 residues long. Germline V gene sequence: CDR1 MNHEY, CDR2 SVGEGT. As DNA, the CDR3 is TGTGCCAGCAGTGTACAGGGAGGTCAGCCCCAGCATTTT. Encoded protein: CASSVQGGQPQHF.

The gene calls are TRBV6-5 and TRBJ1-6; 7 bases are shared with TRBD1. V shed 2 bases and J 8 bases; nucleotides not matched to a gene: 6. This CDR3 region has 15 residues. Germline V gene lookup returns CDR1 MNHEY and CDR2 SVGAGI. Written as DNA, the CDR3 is TGTGCCAGCAGTTACCGGGACAGCGCCGATTCACCCCTCCACTTT. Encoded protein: CASSYRDSADSPLHF.

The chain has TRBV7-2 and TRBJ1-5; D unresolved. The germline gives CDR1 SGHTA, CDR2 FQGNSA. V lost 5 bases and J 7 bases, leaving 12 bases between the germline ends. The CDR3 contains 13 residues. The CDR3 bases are TGTGCCAGCAGCCGAAAACAGCTGCAGCCCCAGCATTTT. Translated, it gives CASSRKQLQPQHF.

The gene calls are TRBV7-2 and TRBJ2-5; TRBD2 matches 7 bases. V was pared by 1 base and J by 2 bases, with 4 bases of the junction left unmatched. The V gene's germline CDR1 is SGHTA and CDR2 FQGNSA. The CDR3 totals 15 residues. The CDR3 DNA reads TGTGCCAGCAGCTTAGTTCGGGGGGTTCAAGAGACCCAGTACTTC. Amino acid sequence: CASSLVRGVQETQYF.

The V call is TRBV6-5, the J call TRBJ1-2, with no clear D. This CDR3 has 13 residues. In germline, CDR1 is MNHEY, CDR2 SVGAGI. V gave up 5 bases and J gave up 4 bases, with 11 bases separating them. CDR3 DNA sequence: TGTGCCAGCAGTCTACGCGCGGCCTATGGCTACACCTTC. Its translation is CASSLRAAYGYTF.

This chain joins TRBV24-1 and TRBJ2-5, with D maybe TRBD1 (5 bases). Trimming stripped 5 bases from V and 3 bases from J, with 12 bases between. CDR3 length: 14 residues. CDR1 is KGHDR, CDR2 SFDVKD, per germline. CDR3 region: CATSGGLTEETQYF. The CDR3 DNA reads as TGTGCCACCAGTGGGGGCCTAACCGAAGAGACCCAGTACTTC.

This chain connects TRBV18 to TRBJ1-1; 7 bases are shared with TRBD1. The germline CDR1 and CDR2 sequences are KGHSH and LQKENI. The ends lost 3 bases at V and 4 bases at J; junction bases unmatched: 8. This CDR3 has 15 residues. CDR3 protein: CASSPLQGKGTEAFF. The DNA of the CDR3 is TGTGCCAGCTCACCCTTACAGGGGAAGGGCACTGAAGCTTTCTTT.

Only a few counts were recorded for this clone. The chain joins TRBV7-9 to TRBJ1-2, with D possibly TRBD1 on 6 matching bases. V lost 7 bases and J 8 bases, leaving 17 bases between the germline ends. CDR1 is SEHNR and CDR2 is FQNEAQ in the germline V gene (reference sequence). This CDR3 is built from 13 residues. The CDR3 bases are TGTGCCAGCAACACCGACAGGAGGGAAGGCTACACCTTC. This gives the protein CASNTDRREGYTF.

The CDR3 nucleotides read TGTGCCAGCAGCCCACGGTGGAGCCATGGCTACACCTTC. Protein: CASSPRWSHGYTF. V is TRBV7-2 and J is TRBJ1-2; D is ambiguous. CDR3 length: 13 amino acids. V lost 5 bases and J lost 6, with 13 bases in between. Germline V gene data show CDR1 as SGHTA and CDR2 as FQGNSA.

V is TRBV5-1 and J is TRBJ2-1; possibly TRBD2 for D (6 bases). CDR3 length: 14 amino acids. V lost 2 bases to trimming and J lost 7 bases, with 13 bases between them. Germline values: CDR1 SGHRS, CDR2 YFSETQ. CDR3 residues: CASSFGGAGNEQFF. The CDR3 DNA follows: TGCGCCAGCAGCTTCGGAGGGGCCGGGAATGAGCAGTTCTTC.

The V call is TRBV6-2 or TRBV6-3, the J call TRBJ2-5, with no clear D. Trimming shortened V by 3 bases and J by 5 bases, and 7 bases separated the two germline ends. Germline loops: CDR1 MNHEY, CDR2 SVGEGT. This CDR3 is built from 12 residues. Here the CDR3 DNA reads TGTGCCAGCAGTTATGTGGGGGAGACCCAGTACTTC. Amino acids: CASSYVGETQYF.

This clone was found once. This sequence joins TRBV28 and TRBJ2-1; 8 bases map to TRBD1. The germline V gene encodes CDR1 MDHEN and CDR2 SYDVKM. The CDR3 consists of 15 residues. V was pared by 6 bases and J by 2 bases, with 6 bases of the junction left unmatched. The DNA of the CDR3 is TGTGCCAGCAGCATTCAGGGGGCACCCTACAATGAGCAGTTCTTC. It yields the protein CASSIQGAPYNEQFF.

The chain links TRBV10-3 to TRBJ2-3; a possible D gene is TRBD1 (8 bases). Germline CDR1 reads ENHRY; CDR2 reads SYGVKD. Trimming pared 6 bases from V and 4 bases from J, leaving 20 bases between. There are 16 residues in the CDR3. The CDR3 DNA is TGTGCCATCAGGCGAAACAGGGGGGGGATCGCAGATACGCAGTATTTT. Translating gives CAIRRNRGGIADTQYF.

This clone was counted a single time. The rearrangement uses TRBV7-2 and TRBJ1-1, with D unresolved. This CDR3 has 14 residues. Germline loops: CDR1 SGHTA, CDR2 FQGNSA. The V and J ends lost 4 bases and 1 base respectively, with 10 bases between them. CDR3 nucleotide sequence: TGTGCCAGCAGCTCCGTCACTTCGAACACTGAAGCTTTCTTT. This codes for CASSSVTSNTEAFF.